This T cell receptor (beta chain) was captured in a study of human T cells and chemical hapten exposure (TCRdb year 2021). Study-wide context: For sensitization, 2% DPC in acetone was applied to an approximately 2 cm by approximately 2 cm area of upper inner arm skin. Weekly therapeutic DPC doses were additionally applied to the scalp of patients throughout the roughly 24-week study period. Patch tests used Finn chambers with 0.01% DPC on the upper back, scored after 6 days by International Contact Dermatitis Research Group standards. Alopecia areata with under or over 50% scalp involvement, alopecia totalis and alopecia universalis were represented in the patient cohort, which was mostly female. Libraries were pooled for sequencing, and variation in per-sample TCR yields was attributed mainly to small differences in library volumes within the pool. The study tracked peripheral blood TCR repertoire changes in vivo during primary and secondary sensitization to the hapten diphenylcyclopropenone (DPC) in alopecia patients. Blood samples were taken from patients before sensitization (week 0) and then at 2, 6 and about 24 weeks after DPC sensitization. Under 30 alopecia patients gave blood for TCR sequencing at one to four time points (pre-sensitization, 2, 6 and 24 weeks). General conclusions and limits of the study: Patch test score correlated positively with the number of PT1 expanded TCRs, reaching significance at thresholds 8, 16 and 32 but not at 4. The number of TCRs above 1 in 1000 frequency did not change with DPC sensitization; there was no evidence of global repertoire structure alterations. Because every patient had alopecia, a presumed autoimmune disease, the patients' immune response might differ from that of healthy individuals. After repeated subsampling, changes were observed in the strength of the expansion versus patch-test correlation and in the threshold at which the correlation became significant. Significantly more large CDR3 similarity clusters were formed by expanded TCRs than by pre-sensitization or healthy control sets, consistent with antigen-driven responses.

What this sample's time point label stands for: pre-sensitization, week 0. The treatment or condition label here, explained by the study, means: therapeutic diphenylcyclopropenone sensitization with weekly scalp DPC. Blood at each patch-test visit was drawn before the patch test was applied. Patients were eligible if aged 18 to 70, diagnosed with alopecia and judged suitable for DPC therapy, and pregnant patients were excluded. Unfractionated whole blood was collected in Tempus Blood RNA tubes, and total RNA was extracted from that blood. The germline V gene supplies CDR1 MGHRA and CDR2 YSYEKL. The CDR3, cysteine through phenylalanine, is 12 amino acids long. Only the CDR3 DNA stays, 36 bases, in frame from base 1. Relative to germline, V is 4 bases shorter and J is 7 bases shorter, with 8 bases between their ends. The library was prepared using RACE. Instrument on record: NextSeq 500. During library preparation, unique molecular identifiers were attached to individual cDNA molecules so that TCRs could be counted quantitatively and reproducibly. From each blood RNA sample, both TCR alpha and TCR beta chains were sequenced. The authors' analysis ran thus. The median number of TCRs per sample was some 100,000, ranging from roughly 20,000 to 690,600. The Decombinator software suite was used to annotate the V, J and CDR3 of the TCR reads. For the PS versus PT1 abundance plots, all samples were subsampled to the same number of TCRs (28,000). TCRs were defined as expanded if absent before sensitization and observed at least eight times at the 2-week time point. The public reads were quality trimmed at Q25 with fastp and then assembled into clones with MiXCR by TCRdb, keeping productive beta chains. Each CDR3 protein appears once, grouped with its most common genes and DNA. TCRdb's processing, not the authors', yielded these V and J calls. In this sample the table shows over 85,000 distinct CDR3 sequences, 11% of which occur a single time. The ten biggest clones cover 3.1% of the sample.

In its sample, this clonotype was seen many times. It has no known antigen specificity. No per-base quality is available; no much larger clone lies one base away. The specimen was whole blood, collected in connection with sensitization to the hapten diphenylcyclopropenone (DPC). The receptor was derived from a woman aged 60-70 years with alopecia areata. Some clones in this sample may be carry-over from other donors' samples. Here the chain combines TRBV4-1 and TRBJ2-1; too little of a D gene remains to name it. The CDR3 protein: CASSRRGNEQFF. The base sequence is TGCGCCAGCAGCCGCCGTGGAAATGAGCAGTTCTTC.